Following are 11 T cell receptor beta chains from one sample sequenced in a study of blood T cells in healthy people across ages (dated by TCRdb to between 2014 and 2017). The library came from 5' RACE. TCRdb records Illumina HiSeq 2500 as the sequencer. A second PCR of about 7 to 12 cycles was performed with a sample-barcoded 5' primer and a J-beta primer mix. The raw public reads went through TCRdb reprocessing: fastp at Q25, MiXCR clone calling, in-frame beta chains kept. Duplicate CDR3 protein sequences are folded into a single record with the most common DNA and genes. For this sample there are about 1.1 million distinct CDR3 sequences; 30% to 40% appear just once. The ten biggest clones cover around 12% of the sample. Sequenced material: blood. The origin of the receptors is a man in his late teens or twenties in good health.

The chain employs TRBV4-2 and TRBJ2-3; 8 nucleotides align to TRBD2. The CDR3 length is 17 residues. V shed 0 bases, J shed 2 bases, and the junction held 7 bases outside the gene matches. Germline CDR1 LGHNA, CDR2 YNFKEQ. This CDR3 reads CASSQDITGGPTDTQYF. The CDR3 nucleotides read TGTGCCAGCAGCCAAGATATCACGGGGGGGCCCACAGATACGCAGTATTTT.

This clonotype was seen only a few times. V and J are TRBV4-1 and TRBJ2-1, with unresolved D. This CDR3 has 16 amino acids. V lost 1 base and J lost 3, with 13 bases in between. Germline loops: CDR1 MGHRA, CDR2 YSYEKL. The CDR3 DNA follows: TGCGCCAGCAGCCAAGGTCTCCAAGCGTTCTACAATGAGCAGTTCTTC. Residues: CASSQGLQAFYNEQFF.

The rearrangement links TRBV20-1 to TRBJ2-1; D call uncertain. CDR1 is DFQATT, CDR2 SNEGSKA, per germline (reference sequence). CDR3 length: 13 residues. V was shortened by 0 bases and J by 4 bases, with 7 bases between the two germline ends. CDR3 sequence reads: CSARDGYYNEQFF. The CDR3 DNA is TGCAGTGCTAGAGACGGGTATTACAATGAGCAGTTCTTC.

V gene TRBV5-1 combines with J gene TRBJ2-1; D gene unclear. The CDR3 runs 17 residues. V lost 4 bases, J lost 0 bases, and 17 bases lay in between. Germline V CDR1 and CDR2: SGHRS, YFSETQ. This CDR3 is CASSLLILGRSYNEQFF. In DNA form, the CDR3 reads TGCGCCAGCAGCCTCCTGATCTTAGGGCGCTCCTACAATGAGCAGTTCTTC.

The J gene is TRBJ2-1, the V gene TRBV29-1; TRBD2 agrees at 7 bases. The J call may be in error: the DNA end matches TRBJ2-7 better. Germline V CDR1 and CDR2: SQVTM, ANQGSEA. The CDR3 runs to 15 residues. This chain's CDR3 is CSVEGSSGSYNEQYF. The CDR3 DNA is TGCAGCGTTGAAGGGTCTAGCGGATCCTACAATGAGCAGTACTTC.

The chain carries TRBV30 and TRBJ2-3; perhaps D is TRBD1 or TRBD2 (5 bases each). V was clipped by 7 bases and J by 3 bases, with 17 bases between them. The CDR3 covers 14 residues. CDR1 and CDR2 from the germline V gene are GTSNPN and SVGIG (reference sequence). The CDR3 spells CAFMRGFGTDTQYF. CDR3 in DNA: TGTGCCTTCATGAGGGGCTTTGGTACAGATACGCAGTATTTT.

This sequence joins TRBV14 and TRBJ2-3, with TRBD1 as a possible D gene (6 bases). The length of the CDR3 is 15 residues. Germline CDR1 and CDR2: SGHDN and FVKESK. V was clipped by 3 bases and J by 1 base, with 11 bases between them. The DNA of the CDR3 is TGTGCCAGCAGCCATGGTCAGGGGTGCACAGATACGCAGTATTTT. This gives the protein CASSHGQGCTDTQYF.

This chain joins TRBV4-3 and TRBJ2-1; D perhaps matches TRBD2 (5 bases). In germline, CDR1 is LGHNA, CDR2 YSLEER. Trimming removed 2 bases from V and 4 bases from J, with 12 bases in between. This CDR3 has 15 amino acids. CDR3 bases: TGCGCCAGCAGCCAACCCCAAGGAGGTTACAATGAGCAGTTCTTC. As protein: CASSQPQGGYNEQFF.

This clonotype was counted once. V gene TRBV7-3 combines with J gene TRBJ2-1; 13 bases fit TRBD2. The CDR3 runs to 16 residues. Germline trimming cut 5 bases from V and 2 bases from J; bases unmatched to any gene: 3. The germline gives CDR1 SGHTA, CDR2 FQGTGA. The CDR3 loop reads CASSRGLAGAYNEQFF. The CDR3 region has the DNA TGTGCCAGCAGCCGCGGACTAGCGGGGGCCTACAATGAGCAGTTCTTC.

This clonotype was observed once. CDR3 coding DNA: TGTGCCAGCAGTCCTACCACAGGAAATTACTATGGCTACACCTTC. Protein product: CASSPTTGNYYGYTF. The genes are TRBV6-4 and TRBJ1-2; maybe TRBD1 (5 bases). The CDR3 is 15 residues long. Germline V lookup: CDR1 MRHNA, CDR2 SNTAGT. V was shortened by 5 bases and J by 3 bases, with 16 bases between the two germline ends.

This clonotype appeared a few times. The chain combines TRBV20-1 with TRBJ2-1; tentatively, D is TRBD2 (6 bases). The germline gives CDR1 DFQATT, CDR2 SNEGSKA (reference sequence). V dropped 0 bases and J dropped 9 bases, with 18 bases sitting between them. The CDR3 covers 15 residues. CDR3 in DNA: TGCAGTGCTAGAGATTCTAGCGCCGGGCTGGGTGAGCAGTTCTTC. The encoded protein is CSARDSSAGLGEQFF.